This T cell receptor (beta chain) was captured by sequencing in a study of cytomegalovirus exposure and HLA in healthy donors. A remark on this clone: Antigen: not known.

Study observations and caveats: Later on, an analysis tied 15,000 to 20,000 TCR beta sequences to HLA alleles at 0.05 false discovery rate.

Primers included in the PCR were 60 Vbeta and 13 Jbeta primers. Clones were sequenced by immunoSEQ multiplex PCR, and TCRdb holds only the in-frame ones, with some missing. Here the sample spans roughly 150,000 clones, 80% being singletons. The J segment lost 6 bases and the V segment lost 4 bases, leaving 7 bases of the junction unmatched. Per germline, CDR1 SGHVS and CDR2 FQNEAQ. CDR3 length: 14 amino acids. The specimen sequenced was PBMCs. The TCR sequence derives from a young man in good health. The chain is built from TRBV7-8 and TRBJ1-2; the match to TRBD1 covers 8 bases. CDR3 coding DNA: TGTGCCAGCAGCTACGGGACAGGTCGGGATGGCTACACCTTC. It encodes CASSYGTGRDGYTF.